This entry lists 17 T cell receptor beta chains sequenced from one sample in a study of control samples from healthy donors and cancer patients. The data were produced by immunoSEQ multiplex PCR, yet TCRdb's version contains in-frame clones alone and is incomplete. Of roughly 150,000 clones listed, roughly nine tenths are singletons. The sample was blood. The receptors originated from a man aged 25-45 years in good health.

This chain links TRBV14 with TRBJ1-2, with D possibly being TRBD1 (5 bases). Trimming shortened V by 4 bases and J by 4 bases, and 22 bases separated the two germline ends. Germline-derived CDR1 and CDR2 are SGHDN and FVKESK. CDR3 length: 17 amino acids. CDR3 sequence (DNA): TGTGCCAGCAGCCCACAATCTAGCCGGGAGGGACTCTATGGCTACACCTTC. It codes for CASSPQSSREGLYGYTF.

CDR3 sequence (DNA): TGTGCCAGCAGCTCCGGGACTAGCCGTGAGACCCAGTACTTC. This sequence encodes CASSSGTSRETQYF. This chain joins TRBV13 and TRBJ2-5; the match to TRBD2 covers 9 bases. V lost 4 bases, J lost 5 bases, and 5 bases stayed unmatched. This CDR3 contains 14 residues. Germline V gives CDR1 PRHDT, CDR2 FYEKMQ (reference sequence). The full variable domain, in which reference TRBV13 and TRBJ2-5 provide the parts outside the CDR3, is AAGVIQSPRHLIKEKRETATLKCYPIPRHDTVYWYQQGPGQDPQFLISFYEKMQSDKGSIPDRFSAQQFSDYHSELNMSSLELGDSALYFCASSSGTSRETQYFGPGTRLLVL.

The chain employs TRBV7-2 and TRBJ2-3, with 9 bases matching TRBD2. The junction had 11 bases not matched to a gene; V was cut back by 4 bases and J by 15 bases. CDR3 size: 13 residues. Germline CDR1 is SGHTA and CDR2 is FQGNSA. The CDR3 DNA is TGTGCCAGCAGCTACTCCGTGCGGGAGGGCACCTATTTT. Translated: CASSYSVREGTYF.

The table lists this clone with a few counts. The chain carries TRBV3-1 (or the pseudogene TRBV3-2) and TRBJ2-1, with D tentatively TRBD2 (6 bases). The length of the CDR3 is 13 residues. Trimming pared 4 bases from V and 8 bases from J, leaving 12 bases between. From germline, CDR1 is LGHDT and CDR2 YNNKEL (reference sequence). This chain's CDR3 is CASSLLSGDEQFF. CDR3 DNA sequence: TGTGCCAGCAGCCTTCTCTCGGGGGATGAGCAGTTCTTC.

The genes are TRBV7-8 and TRBJ1-6; the D is unclear. Trimming stripped 5 bases from V and 0 bases from J, with 11 bases between. Looked up from germline, CDR1 is SGHVS and CDR2 is FQNEAQ. There are 16 residues in the CDR3. The CDR3 loop is CASSPHLSSYNSPLHF. The CDR3 region has the DNA TGTGCCAGCAGCCCGCACCTGAGCTCCTATAATTCACCCCTCCACTTT. The whole variable domain, remainder taken from reference TRBV7-8 and TRBJ1-6, is GAGVSQSPRYKVAKRGQDVALRCDPISGHVSLFWYQQALGQGPEFLTYFQNEAQLDKSGLPSDRFFAERPEGSVSTLKIQRTQQEDSAVYLCASSPHLSSYNSPLHFGNGTRLTVT.

The chain carries TRBV16 and TRBJ1-5; D might be TRBD1 (5 bases). CDR1 is KGHSY, CDR2 FQNENV, per germline. The CDR3 spans 14 residues. Trimming left V 4 bases short and J 6 bases short, with 13 bases between. The CDR3 nucleotides read TGTGCCAGCAGCCCAACAGGAGCCGTTCAGCCCCAGCATTTT. Protein sequence: CASSPTGAVQPQHF.

The V and J genes are TRBV11-2 and TRBJ2-7; 9 nucleotides line up with TRBD1. Looked up from germline, CDR1 is SGHAT and CDR2 is FQNNGV. The V segment lost 4 bases and the J segment 5 bases; nucleotides outside the gene matches: 9. CDR3 length equals 15 residues. This CDR3 reads CASSSNRGLGDEQYF. CDR3 DNA sequence: TGTGCCAGCAGCTCTAACAGGGGGCTGGGGGACGAGCAGTACTTC.

This rearrangement joins TRBV7-2 to TRBJ1-1, with D perhaps matching TRBD1 (6 bases). The CDR3 is 16 residues long. The V end was cut by 7 bases, the J end by 4 bases, with 22 bases between. The germline CDR1 and CDR2 sequences are SGHTA and FQGNSA. CDR3: CASTPPRGRGVTEAFF. For the CDR3, the DNA is TGTGCCAGCACCCCCCCGAGGGGCAGGGGAGTCACTGAAGCTTTCTTT.

The chain employs TRBV12-3 or TRBV12-4 and TRBJ2-1; D is perhaps TRBD1 or TRBD2 (5 bases each). CDR3 length equals 12 residues. The ends were cut back, 6 bases at V and 9 bases at J, with 12 bases in the middle. For the CDR3, the DNA is TGTGCCAGCAGCCCCGAGAGGGGTGAGCAGTTCTTC. Translated: CASSPERGEQFF.

This chain connects TRBV5-6 to TRBJ2-1, with TRBD1 identical over 10 bases. Per germline, CDR1 SGHDT and CDR2 YYEEEE. With V trimmed by 3 bases and J by 6 bases, 6 bases remained unmatched. The CDR3 is made up of 15 amino acids. Here the CDR3 DNA reads TGTGCCAGCAGCTGGGGACAGGGGAGTGGCAATGAGCAGTTCTTC. This translates into CASSWGQGSGNEQFF.

This chain's CDR3 is CASSQDLPRSAYEQYF. CDR3 bases: TGTGCCAGCAGCCAAGATCTCCCTAGATCCGCCTACGAGCAGTACTTC. The chain has TRBV3-1 (or the pseudogene TRBV3-2) and TRBJ2-7; D uncertain. The V gene's germline CDR1 is LGHDT and CDR2 YNNKEL (reference sequence). CDR3 size: 16 residues. The V end was cut by 0 bases, the J end by 2 bases, with 14 bases between.

The V and J genes are TRBV1 and TRBJ2-7; TRBD1 was called by the table and not checked on the DNA. TRBV1 has pseudogene status. The CDR3 has 15 amino acids. The DNA for the CDR3 is TGCACCAGCCCCAGATCAGGGTTTCGATCCTACGAGCAGTACTTC. It translates to CTSPRSGFRSYEQYF.

This clone was counted once. The V gene is TRBV6-6, the J gene TRBJ1-2; TRBD1 matches 8 bases. V was clipped by 6 bases and J by 2 bases; unmatched bases: 8. Germline CDR1 and CDR2: MNHNY and SVGAGI (reference sequence). This CDR3 comprises 15 residues. The CDR3 DNA reads as TGTGCCAGCAGCAAGGCGGCAGGGGGCAACTATGGCTACACCTTC. This encodes CASSKAAGGNYGYTF.

This clone was detected only a few times. V gene TRBV12-3 or TRBV12-4 combines with J gene TRBJ2-4; no firm D call. The V and J ends lost 4 bases and 9 bases respectively, with 7 bases between them. The CDR3 has 11 residues. In DNA form, the CDR3 reads TGTGCCAGCAGTTCCGCAGCCATTCAGTACTTC. This translates into CASSSAAIQYF.

There are a few counts of this clone. This sequence joins TRBV5-6 and TRBJ1-1, with 11 nucleotides matching TRBD1. V shed 2 bases and J 4 bases; nucleotides not matched to a gene: 4. The CDR3 loop spans 15 amino acids. Per germline, CDR1 SGHDT and CDR2 YYEEEE. The CDR3 loop reads CASSFGGTGGTEAFF. The CDR3 DNA reads as TGTGCCAGCAGCTTTGGCGGGACAGGGGGCACTGAAGCTTTCTTT.

The rearrangement links TRBV6-1 to TRBJ1-1; D remains ambiguous. V dropped 2 bases and J dropped 5 bases, with 9 bases sitting between them. CDR1 and CDR2 (germline): MNHNS, SASEGT. CDR3 length: 13 residues. Written as DNA, the CDR3 is TGTGCCAGCAGTGAAAGCGAAGAAACTGAAGCTTTCTTT. Translated, it gives CASSESEETEAFF.

The chain joins TRBV12-3 or TRBV12-4 to TRBJ1-2; possibly TRBD1 for D (5 bases). Trimming took 3 bases from V and 4 from J, leaving 9 bases between them. This CDR3 has 13 amino acids. The CDR3 nucleotides are TGTGCCAGCAGTTTCGGGGGTATCTATGGCTACACCTTC. Translating it yields CASSFGGIYGYTF.